The rows below give T cell receptor beta chains drawn from one sample of a study of neoadjuvant anti-PD-1 for oral cavity cancer. Repertoires were generated with immunoSEQ multiplex PCR, while TCRdb's copy carries only in-frame clones and drops some. The sample has more than 12,000 clones, over 55% seen once. Sequenced material: PBMCs, taken before nivolumab (anti-PD-1) treatment. Receptors originate from a person aged 35-80 years with oral cavity squamous cell carcinoma. Both conserved end residues are part of each CDR3. D genes are given only for firm matches. Only some rows state a clone size, as once, few, many or a class for expanded clones.

CDR3 DNA	CDR3 protein	clone size	D gene	V gene	J gene
TGTGCCAGCAGCTTGACCCAGGGCGGCGGCTACACCTTC	CASSLTQGGGYTF	-	-	TRBV7-9	TRBJ1-2
TGTGCCAGCAGCAAGACGGGGGGCACAGATACGCAGTATTTT	CASSKTGGTDTQYF	-	-	TRBV21-1	TRBJ2-3
TGTGCCTGGAGTGTAAGGGATAATCAGCCCCAGCATTTT	CAWSVRDNQPQHF	-	-	TRBV30	TRBJ1-5
TGTGCCAGCAGCTCCCTCCGGGCCTACGGCGCTGAAGCTTTCTTT	CASSSLRAYGAEAFF	few	-	TRBV5-4	TRBJ1-1
TGCGCCAGCACTCGGGGGCAAGCAGATACGCAGTATTTT	CASTRGQADTQYF	few	-	TRBV10-2	TRBJ2-3
TGTGCCAGCAGTGCCGCAGGGGCGGGGGGAGAGACCCAGTACTTC	CASSAAGAGGETQYF	-	TRBD2	TRBV28	TRBJ2-5
TGTGCCAGCAGTCGGGACACTAATGAAAAACTGTTTTTT	CASSRDTNEKLFF	-	-	TRBV2	TRBJ1-4
TGCGCCAGCAGCCCCCTGGGAGGGGATCAGCCCCAGCATTTT	CASSPLGGDQPQHF	-	-	TRBV5-1	TRBJ1-5
TGTGCCAGCAGCTCCTTGGGACTAGCGGGAGTAGGCGAGCAGTACTTC	CASSSLGLAGVGEQYF	-	TRBD2	TRBV11-2	TRBJ2-7
TGTGCCAGCAGCGTAGGACTAGCGGTCACCTACGAGCAGTACTTC	CASSVGLAVTYEQYF	-	TRBD2	TRBV9	TRBJ2-7